These 32 T cell receptor beta chains were sequenced from one sample in a study of PD-L1 blockade in urothelial cancer. Profiling relied on immunoSEQ multiplex PCR, and the TCRdb table lists in-frame clones only, not all of them. This table has 30,000 to 40,000 clones, 70% to 85% appearing once. Specimen: PBMCs, collected around atezolizumab (anti-PD-L1) treatment. All receptors come from a man between 60 and 75 years old with urothelial cancer.

This chain connects TRBV29-1 to TRBJ2-5; 8 bases fit TRBD1. The CDR3 runs 14 residues. CDR1 is SQVTM, CDR2 ANQGSEA, per germline. V gave up 7 bases and J gave up 4 bases; unmatched junction bases: 11. The DNA for the CDR3 is TGCAGCGGGAGACAGGGGATCAGGCGAGAGACCCAGTACTTC. It codes for CSGRQGIRRETQYF.

This chain connects TRBV30 to TRBJ1-1, with a weak D call TRBD1 (6 bases). Germline CDR1 GTSNPN, CDR2 SVGIG (reference sequence). CDR3 length: 12 amino acids. V lost 0 bases and J 11 bases, leaving 13 bases between the germline ends. Written as DNA, the CDR3 is TGTGCCTGGAGTGTACCGGGACAATGGGCTTTCTTT. Its translation: CAWSVPGQWAFF. Full variable domain (remainder filled in from reference TRBV30 and TRBJ1-1): SQTIHQWPATLVQPVGSPLSLECTVEGTSNPNLYWYRQAAGRGLQLLFYSVGIGQISSEVPQNLSASRPQDRQFILSSKKLLLSDSGFYLCAWSVPGQWAFFGQGTRLTVV.

CDR3 amino acids: CASTDLLAGGYNEQFF. The CDR3 DNA sequence: TGTGCCAGCACCGATTTACTAGCGGGAGGCTACAATGAGCAGTTCTTC. V and J are TRBV25-1 and TRBJ2-1; 12 bases are a match to TRBD2. In germline, CDR1 is MGHDK, CDR2 SYGVNS. The V and J ends lost 7 bases and 3 bases, in that order; junction bases with no gene match: 7. This CDR3 has 16 residues.

V is TRBV5-1 and J is TRBJ2-5; D perhaps matches TRBD2 (5 bases). CDR1 and CDR2 from the germline V gene are SGHRS and YFSETQ. V lost 0 bases and J 1 base, leaving 13 bases between the germline ends. This CDR3 has 16 residues. The CDR3 loop reads CASSLVHGEIQETQYF. CDR3 nucleotides: TGCGCCAGCAGCTTGGTACACGGGGAGATCCAAGAGACCCAGTACTTC.

The chain combines TRBV29-1 with TRBJ2-1; 8 bases agree with TRBD2. The V gene end was trimmed by 4 bases and the J gene end by 4 bases; junction bases not matched to a gene: 6. The CDR3 runs 14 residues. Germline V CDR1 and CDR2: SQVTM, ANQGSEA. The CDR3 DNA sequence: TGCAGCGTTGCCGGGACTAGTCCATACAATGAGCAGTTCTTC. This codes for CSVAGTSPYNEQFF.

This clone was observed once. This chain links TRBV18 with TRBJ2-2, with 10 bases matching TRBD1. After removal of 3 bases from V and 0 bases from J, the junction contained 4 bases not matched to a gene. Germline V gives CDR1 KGHSH, CDR2 LQKENI. The CDR3 has 17 amino acids. The CDR3 region is CASSPRGTGANTGELFF. The CDR3 nucleotides read TGTGCCAGCTCACCTCGGGGGACAGGGGCGAACACCGGGGAGCTGTTTTTT.

A few counts support this clone. This chain connects TRBV7-9 to TRBJ1-2, with 8 bases fitting TRBD1. J was trimmed by 2 bases and V by 5 bases; bases with no gene match: 4. Germline CDR1 SEHNR, CDR2 FQNEAQ (reference sequence). This CDR3 contains 14 residues. The CDR3 nucleotides are TGTGCCAGCAGCACAAGGACAGGGAACTATGGCTACACCTTC. Its translation: CASSTRTGNYGYTF.

The chain employs TRBV18 and TRBJ2-1; 8 nucleotides align to TRBD2. Germline values: CDR1 KGHSH, CDR2 LQKENI. This CDR3 region has 19 residues. V lost 2 bases and J lost 2; bases outside the gene matches: 14. CDR3: CASSPSSGQKGGTYNEQFF. CDR3 coding DNA: TGTGCCAGCTCACCATCTAGCGGGCAAAAGGGTGGCACCTACAATGAGCAGTTCTTC.

J is TRBJ2-1 and V is TRBV5-4; D is undetermined. The CDR3 consists of 17 residues. Germline V gene data show CDR1 as SGHNT and CDR2 as YYREEE (reference sequence). Deletions cut 0 bases from V and 6 bases from J, with 19 bases between. The CDR3 DNA reads TGTGCCAGCAGCTTGGACGCTCGGTCCTCCGGAGCCAATGAGCAGTTCTTC. This encodes CASSLDARSSGANEQFF. Based on the CDR3 plus reference TRBV5-4 and TRBJ2-1, the full variable domain is ETGVTQSPTHLIKTRGQQVTLRCSSQSGHNTVSWYQQALGQGPQFIFQYYREEENGRGNFPPRFSGLQFPNYSSELNVNALELDDSALYLCASSLDARSSGANEQFFGPGTRLTVL.

This clone was counted a single time. The chain joins TRBV29-1 to TRBJ2-2; D might be TRBD2 (6 bases). Trimming left V 7 bases short and J 4 bases short, with 10 bases between. The CDR3 runs to 12 residues. Germline V CDR1 and CDR2: SQVTM, ANQGSEA. The CDR3 here is CSGGRSTGELFF. In DNA form, the CDR3 reads TGCAGCGGGGGGAGGTCCACCGGGGAGCTGTTTTTT.

The V and J genes are TRBV21-1 and TRBJ1-1; the table assigns TRBD1, which was not confirmed against the DNA. TRBV21-1 is a pseudogene locus. The CDR3 is made up of 18 amino acids. The CDR3 DNA reads as TGTGCCAGCAGCAATAGTACAGGGGTAGAATCGGTGAACACTGAAGCTTTCTTT. Amino acid sequence: CASSNSTGVESVNTEAFF.

The V gene is TRBV6-5, the J gene TRBJ2-7; D is possibly TRBD2 (6 bases). The CDR3 runs 13 residues. The V gene's germline CDR1 is MNHEY and CDR2 SVGAGI. V was cut by 11 bases and J by 2 bases, with 16 bases left in between. The CDR3 region is CAAGTTPTYEQYF. The CDR3 DNA reads TGTGCCGCGGGAACGACACCTACCTACGAGCAGTACTTC.

The chain combines TRBV2 with TRBJ1-5, with D possibly TRBD1 on 6 matching bases. The germline V gene encodes CDR1 SNHLY and CDR2 FYNNEI. Trimming removed 7 bases at V and 3 bases at J, with 28 bases between. This CDR3 region has 19 residues. Written as DNA, the CDR3 is TGTGCCAGCACTAGAAACTACGGGACACCAGGGATTAACAATCAGCCCCAGCATTTT. Amino acids: CASTRNYGTPGINNQPQHF.

The chain combines TRBV27 with TRBJ1-1; possible D gene TRBD1, 5 bases. This CDR3 region has 13 residues. Germline CDR1 MNHEY, CDR2 SMNVEV (reference sequence). Trimming took off 6 bases at V and 0 bases at J, with 8 bases between the two ends. In DNA form, the CDR3 reads TGTGCCAGCAGGGACAATATGAACACTGAAGCTTTCTTT. Amino acids: CASRDNMNTEAFF.

V gene TRBV5-1 combines with J gene TRBJ2-3; TRBD1 matches 9 bases. Per germline, CDR1 SGHRS and CDR2 YFSETQ. The CDR3 sequence is 16 residues long. Germline trimming cut 4 bases from V and 2 bases from J; bases unmatched to any gene: 8. For the CDR3, the DNA is TGCGCCAGCAGCCAGGGACAGGGCCTTAACACAGATACGCAGTATTTT. It translates to CASSQGQGLNTDTQYF. Drawing the rest from reference TRBV5-1 and TRBJ2-3, the complete variable domain is KAGVTQTPRYLIKTRGQQVTLSCSPISGHRSVSWYQQTPGQGLQFLFEYFSETQRNKGNFPGRFSGRQFSNSRSEMNVSTLELGDSALYLCASSQGQGLNTDTQYFGPGTRLTVL.

This clone was picked up one time. The V gene is TRBV5-1, the J gene TRBJ2-7; possible D gene TRBD2, 6 bases. The CDR3 is made up of 13 amino acids. With 4 bases removed from V and 6 bases from J, the gap between germline ends came to 14 bases. In germline, CDR1 is SGHRS, CDR2 YFSETQ. CDR3 region: CASSSREAGEQYF. DNA of the CDR3: TGCGCCAGCAGCAGCAGGGAAGCGGGCGAGCAGTACTTC.

This clone appeared a few times. The chain combines TRBV5-1 with TRBJ1-1; D call uncertain. Germline CDR1 and CDR2: SGHRS and YFSETQ. The CDR3 is 13 amino acids. V lost 0 bases and J 5 bases, leaving 8 bases between the germline ends. CDR3 nucleotide sequence: TGCGCCAGCAGCTTGGTGGCCGGGACTGAAGCTTTCTTT. Translated, it gives CASSLVAGTEAFF. Complete variable domain (other parts from reference TRBV5-1 and TRBJ1-1): KAGVTQTPRYLIKTRGQQVTLSCSPISGHRSVSWYQQTPGQGLQFLFEYFSETQRNKGNFPGRFSGRQFSNSRSEMNVSTLELGDSALYLCASSLVAGTEAFFGQGTRLTVV.

The chain has TRBV5-1 and TRBJ2-1, with D possibly being TRBD2 (7 bases). Germline CDR1 reads SGHRS; CDR2 reads YFSETQ. The CDR3 consists of 14 residues. V was clipped by 4 bases and J by 8 bases, with 16 bases between them. CDR3: CASSHRGAKDEQFF. The CDR3 DNA is TGCGCCAGCAGCCACCGGGGGGCGAAAGATGAGCAGTTCTTC.

The chain uses TRBV2 and TRBJ1-5; weak D call: TRBD1 (6 bases). The CDR3 is made up of 14 amino acids. Germline V gene lookup returns CDR1 SNHLY and CDR2 FYNNEI. The V end lost 4 bases, the J end lost 9 bases, and 16 bases lay between the germline ends. The CDR3 reads CASSGGLNQSPQHF. DNA of the CDR3: TGTGCCAGCAGTGGGGGGCTAAATCAGTCGCCCCAGCATTTT.

The chain joins TRBV27 to TRBJ2-7; D is perhaps TRBD1 (6 bases). V shed 6 bases and J shed 2 bases, with 23 bases lying between them. This CDR3 is 17 amino acids long. The germline V gene encodes CDR1 MNHEY and CDR2 SMNVEV (reference sequence). The CDR3 nucleotides are TGTGCCAGCAGCTCTGGGGATGGCAGGGGAATCGCCTACGAGCAGTACTTC. As protein: CASSSGDGRGIAYEQYF.

The chain uses TRBV7-2 and TRBJ2-7; TRBD1 agrees at 7 bases. The germline gives CDR1 SGHTA, CDR2 FQGNSA. The ends lost 5 bases at V and 5 bases at J; junction bases unmatched: 9. The CDR3 is 14 amino acids. The CDR3 DNA reads TGTGCCAGCAGCGTACCGGGACAGTTCCACGAGCAGTACTTC. It specifies CASSVPGQFHEQYF.

The V and J genes are TRBV9 and TRBJ2-3; TRBD2 matches 9 bases. With V trimmed by 2 bases and J by 6 bases, 10 bases remained unmatched. Germline CDR1 and CDR2: SGDLS and YYNGEE. The CDR3 consists of 16 residues. The CDR3 region has the DNA TGTGCCAGCAGCGTTTCTAGCGGGACGTCCTTGGATACGCAGTATTTT. Translated: CASSVSSGTSLDTQYF.

The rearrangement joins TRBV19 to TRBJ1-5, with TRBD1 identical over 8 bases. The V gene's germline CDR1 is LNHDA and CDR2 SQIVND (reference sequence). Trimming removed 3 bases from V and 7 bases from J; junction bases left unmatched: 5. The CDR3 spans 14 residues. CDR3 protein: CASSIQGAQQPQHF. DNA of the CDR3: TGTGCCAGTAGTATCCAGGGGGCTCAGCAGCCCCAGCATTTT.

The CDR3 loop is CAITPGTGLDEQYF. Written as DNA, the CDR3 is TGTGCCATCACCCCCGGGACAGGGCTCGACGAGCAGTACTTC. The chain carries TRBV10-3 and TRBJ2-7; 9 nucleotides align to TRBD1. V was clipped by 7 bases and J by 5 bases; unmatched bases: 9. The CDR3 spans 14 residues. Germline-derived CDR1 and CDR2 are ENHRY and SYGVKD.

In nucleotides, the CDR3 is TGTGCCAGCAGTGAAGGGCAGGGGGTCTACTATGGCTACACCTTC. This sequence encodes CASSEGQGVYYGYTF. This chain connects TRBV2 to TRBJ1-2, with TRBD1 matching over 7 bases. Per the germline V gene, CDR1 is SNHLY and CDR2 is FYNNEI. The J segment lost 3 bases and the V segment lost 1 base, leaving 5 bases of the junction unmatched. The CDR3 loop spans 15 amino acids.

This chain links TRBV29-1 with TRBJ1-2; the match to TRBD1 covers 8 bases. The length of the CDR3 is 15 residues. V lost 3 bases and J lost 7; bases outside the gene matches: 13. Per the germline V gene, CDR1 is SQVTM and CDR2 is ANQGSEA. The chain's CDR3 is CSVDPGQGSARGYTF. CDR3 bases: TGCAGCGTTGACCCCGGACAGGGCTCGGCCCGTGGCTACACCTTC. Full variable domain (missing parts from reference TRBV29-1 and TRBJ1-2): SAVISQKPSRDICQRGTSLTIQCQVDSQVTMMFWYRQQPGQSLTLIATANQGSEATYESGFVIDKFPISRPNLTFSTLTVSNMSPEDSSIYLCSVDPGQGSARGYTFGSGTRLTVV.

This chain uses TRBV28 with TRBJ1-5; 10 nucleotides line up with TRBD1. CDR3 length: 15 amino acids. J gave up 9 bases and V 5 bases, and 10 bases lay outside the gene matches. Germline V gives CDR1 MDHEN, CDR2 SYDVKM. The DNA for the CDR3 is TGTGCCAGCAGTCTCCGGGACAGGGGAATTTGGCCCCAGCATTTT. This codes for CASSLRDRGIWPQHF.

This clone appeared once. The rearrangement joins TRBV10-1 to TRBJ2-5; 7 bases align to TRBD1. The germline gives CDR1 WNHNN, CDR2 SYGVQD (reference sequence). The V gene end was trimmed by 3 bases and the J gene end by 2 bases; junction bases not matched to a gene: 6. CDR3 length: 15 amino acids. The CDR3 loop is CASSDFMGQQETQYF. DNA of the CDR3: TGCGCCAGCAGTGACTTTATGGGACAGCAAGAGACCCAGTACTTC.

This sequence joins TRBV19 and TRBJ1-1; TRBD1 might be the D (6 bases). The CDR3 is 18 residues long. In germline, CDR1 is LNHDA, CDR2 SQIVND (reference sequence). V dropped 3 bases and J dropped 0 bases, with 20 bases sitting between them. The chain's CDR3 is CASSMLPSATGLNTEAFF. The CDR3 DNA sequence: TGTGCCAGTAGTATGCTCCCTTCCGCGACAGGACTGAACACTGAAGCTTTCTTT. Full variable domain (remainder filled in from reference TRBV19 and TRBJ1-1): DGGITQSPKYLFRKEGQNVTLSCEQNLNHDAMYWYRQDPGQGLRLIYYSQIVNDFQKGDIAEGYSVSREKKESFPLTVTSAQKNPTAFYLCASSMLPSATGLNTEAFFGQGTRLTVV.

This chain connects TRBV30 to TRBJ1-1; tentative D call: TRBD1 (6 bases). This CDR3 region has 12 residues. CDR1 is GTSNPN and CDR2 is SVGIG in the germline V gene (reference sequence). V was shortened by 4 bases and J by 2 bases, with 8 bases between the two germline ends. The CDR3 DNA is TGTGCCTGGAAACAGGGAAACACTGAAGCTTTCTTT. Residues: CAWKQGNTEAFF.

The chain is built from TRBV9 and TRBJ2-3; no clear D gene. The CDR3 sequence is 13 residues long. Per the germline V gene, CDR1 is SGDLS and CDR2 is YYNGEE. Trimming took 2 bases from V and 2 from J, leaving 6 bases between them. CDR3 region: CASSVPSTDTQYF. The DNA of the CDR3 is TGTGCCAGCAGCGTCCCGTCCACAGATACGCAGTATTTT.

V and J are TRBV11-2 and TRBJ1-5; D uncertain. The CDR3 totals 14 residues. Trimming shortened V by 1 base and J by 9 bases, and 13 bases separated the two germline ends. Germline V gene sequence: CDR1 SGHAT, CDR2 FQNNGV. The CDR3 here is CASSLGASTGPQHF. The CDR3 DNA reads TGTGCCAGCAGCTTAGGAGCCAGCACGGGGCCCCAGCATTTT.